The clone carrying this T cell receptor (beta chain) was seen at least ten times. The antigen is not known. This sample was taken from a study of human T cells and chemical hapten exposure. Broader study findings: TCRs at high frequency, those above 1 in 1000, did not change with DPC sensitization.

Stated time point: patch test 2, 6 weeks after DPC sensitization. Specified treatment: therapeutic diphenylcyclopropenone sensitization with weekly scalp DPC. It was from unfractionated whole blood that total RNA was extracted. Individual cDNA molecules each carried unique molecular identifiers attached by the library. MiXCR, applied by TCRdb to the RACE reads, yields one record per CDR3 protein. Counted here are just over 350,000 distinct CDR3 sequences, 6% to 7% occurring once; the ten biggest clones make up under 7%. The TCR originated in a woman younger than 30 with alopecia areata. Some clones in this sample may be carry-over from other donors' samples. The source material was whole blood, sampled in connection with sensitization to the hapten diphenylcyclopropenone (DPC).

The CDR3 bases are TGCAGTGCTAGAGGCGATCGGGACAGCACTCGCACCGGCTACACCTTC. Its protein product is CSARGDRDSTRTGYTF. V usage is TRBV20-1 and J usage is TRBJ1-2, with 7 bases that match TRBD1. V was pared by 1 base and J by 8 bases, with 16 bases of the junction left unmatched. The germline CDR1 and CDR2 sequences are DFQATT and SNEGSKA (reference sequence). The CDR3 has 16 residues.